A single T cell receptor (beta chain) is shown here with its context. The sample is drawn from a study of T cell changes during pregnancy in multiple sclerosis. Trimming cost V 4 bases and J 5 bases; bases outside gene matches: 8. The length of the CDR3 is 14 residues. The V gene's germline CDR1 is GTSNPN and CDR2 SVGIG (reference sequence). TCRdb keeps only in-frame clones here, not all; method: immunoSEQ multiplex PCR. There are over 70,000 clones in the sample; 92% occur only once, and 1.5% to 2% lies in the top ten. This TCR came from a female donor in good health, enrolled as a control in a pregnancy study. The V and J genes are TRBV30 and TRBJ2-3; 8 bases are a match to TRBD1. Sequences were derived from peripheral blood, sampled in the first trimester of pregnancy. The CDR3 nucleotides are TGTGCCTGGATGAACAGGGGGGTAATAGATACGCAGTATTTT. Residues: CAWMNRGVIDTQYF.